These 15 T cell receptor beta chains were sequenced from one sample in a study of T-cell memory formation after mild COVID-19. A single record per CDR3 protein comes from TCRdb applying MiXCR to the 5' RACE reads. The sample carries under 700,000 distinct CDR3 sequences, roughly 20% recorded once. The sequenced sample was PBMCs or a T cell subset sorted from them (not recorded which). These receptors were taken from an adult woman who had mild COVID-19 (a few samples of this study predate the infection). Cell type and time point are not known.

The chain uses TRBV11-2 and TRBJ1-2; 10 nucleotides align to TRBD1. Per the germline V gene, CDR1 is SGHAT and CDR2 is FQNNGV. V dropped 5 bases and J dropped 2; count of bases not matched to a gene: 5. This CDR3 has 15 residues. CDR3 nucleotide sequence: TGTGCCAGCAGCCTGGACAGGGGGGGGAACTATGGCTACACCTTC. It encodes CASSLDRGGNYGYTF. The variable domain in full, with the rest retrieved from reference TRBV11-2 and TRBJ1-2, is EAGVAQSPRYKIIEKRQSVAFWCNPISGHATLYWYQQILGQGPKLLIQFQNNGVVDDSQLPKDRFSAERLKGVDSTLKIQPAKLEDSAVYLCASSLDRGGNYGYTFGSGTRLTVV.

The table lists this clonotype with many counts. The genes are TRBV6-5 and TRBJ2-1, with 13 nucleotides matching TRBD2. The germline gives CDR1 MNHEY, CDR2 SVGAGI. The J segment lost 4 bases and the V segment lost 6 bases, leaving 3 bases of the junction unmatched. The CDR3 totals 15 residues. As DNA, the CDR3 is TGTGCCAGCAGACCGGGACTAGCGGGGTACAATGAGCAGTTCTTC. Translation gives CASRPGLAGYNEQFF.

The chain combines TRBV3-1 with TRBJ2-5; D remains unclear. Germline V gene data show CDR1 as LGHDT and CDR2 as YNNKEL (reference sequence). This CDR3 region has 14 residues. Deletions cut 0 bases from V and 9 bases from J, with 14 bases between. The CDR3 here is CASSQEGNPSAQYF. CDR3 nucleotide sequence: TGTGCCAGCAGCCAAGAAGGCAACCCCTCGGCCCAGTACTTC.

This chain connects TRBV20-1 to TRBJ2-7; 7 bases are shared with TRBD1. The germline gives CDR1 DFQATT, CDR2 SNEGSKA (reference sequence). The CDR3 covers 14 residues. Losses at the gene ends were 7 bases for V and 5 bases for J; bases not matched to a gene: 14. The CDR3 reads CSVGTGEASHEQYF. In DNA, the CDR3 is TGCAGTGTGGGAACAGGGGAAGCCTCTCACGAGCAGTACTTC.

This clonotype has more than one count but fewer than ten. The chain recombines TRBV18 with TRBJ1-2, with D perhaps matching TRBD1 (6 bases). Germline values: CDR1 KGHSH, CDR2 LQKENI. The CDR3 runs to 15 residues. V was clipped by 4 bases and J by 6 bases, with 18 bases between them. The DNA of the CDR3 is TGTGCCAGCTCACGTAAAAGGACAGTTTTGGATGGCTACACCTTC. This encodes CASSRKRTVLDGYTF.

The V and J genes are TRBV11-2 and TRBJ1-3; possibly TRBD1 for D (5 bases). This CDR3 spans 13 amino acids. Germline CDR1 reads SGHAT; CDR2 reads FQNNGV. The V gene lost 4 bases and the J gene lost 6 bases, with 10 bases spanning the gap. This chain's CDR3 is CASSSSGTNTIYF. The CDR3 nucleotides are TGTGCCAGCAGCTCCTCCGGGACAAACACCATATATTTT.

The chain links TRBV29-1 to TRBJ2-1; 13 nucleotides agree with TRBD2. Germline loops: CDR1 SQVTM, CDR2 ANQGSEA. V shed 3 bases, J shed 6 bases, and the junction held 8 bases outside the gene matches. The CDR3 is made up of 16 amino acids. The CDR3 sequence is CSVDAFTSGGANEQFF. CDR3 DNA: TGCAGCGTTGACGCCTTCACTAGCGGGGGGGCCAATGAGCAGTTCTTC.

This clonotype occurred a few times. For the CDR3, the DNA is TGTGCCAGCAGCTTCCTGGGGGACCCCACAGATACGCAGTATTTT. Its translation: CASSFLGDPTDTQYF. The chain recombines TRBV7-8 with TRBJ2-3, with D perhaps given as TRBD1 or TRBD2 (5 bases each). Germline assignment: CDR1 SGHVS and CDR2 FQNEAQ. CDR3 size: 15 residues. Trimming left V 3 bases short and J 2 bases short, with 12 bases between.

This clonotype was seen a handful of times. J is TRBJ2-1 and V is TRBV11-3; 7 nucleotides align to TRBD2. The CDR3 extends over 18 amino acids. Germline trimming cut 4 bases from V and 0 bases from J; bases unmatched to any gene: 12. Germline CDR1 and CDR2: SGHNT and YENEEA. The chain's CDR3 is CASSSRLAPQSSYNEQFF. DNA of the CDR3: TGTGCCAGCAGCTCACGACTAGCTCCTCAGAGCTCCTACAATGAGCAGTTCTTC.

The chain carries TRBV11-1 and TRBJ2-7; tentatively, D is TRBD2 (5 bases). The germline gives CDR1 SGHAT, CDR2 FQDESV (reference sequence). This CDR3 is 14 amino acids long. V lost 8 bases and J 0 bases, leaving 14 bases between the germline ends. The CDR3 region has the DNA TGTGCCAGCCGCTCGGGATCAAGCTCCTACGAGCAGTACTTC. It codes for CASRSGSSSYEQYF.

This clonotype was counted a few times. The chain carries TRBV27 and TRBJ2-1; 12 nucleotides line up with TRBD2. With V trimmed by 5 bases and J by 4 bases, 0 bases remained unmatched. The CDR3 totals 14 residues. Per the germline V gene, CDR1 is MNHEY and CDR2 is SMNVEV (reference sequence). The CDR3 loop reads CASSGLAGYNEQFF. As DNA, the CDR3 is TGTGCCAGCAGTGGACTAGCGGGATACAATGAGCAGTTCTTC.

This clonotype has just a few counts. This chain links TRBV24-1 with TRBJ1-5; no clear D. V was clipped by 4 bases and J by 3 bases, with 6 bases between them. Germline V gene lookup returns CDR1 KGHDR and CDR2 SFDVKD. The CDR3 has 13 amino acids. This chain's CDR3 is CATSDRDNQPQHF. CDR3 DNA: TGTGCCACCAGTGACCGAGACAATCAGCCCCAGCATTTT.

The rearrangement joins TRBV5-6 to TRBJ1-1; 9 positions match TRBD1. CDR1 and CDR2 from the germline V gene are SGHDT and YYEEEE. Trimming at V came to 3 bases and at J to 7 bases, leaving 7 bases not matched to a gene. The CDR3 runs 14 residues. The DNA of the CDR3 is TGTGCCAGCAGCTCAACCGGACAGGGGAGTGAAGCTTTCTTT. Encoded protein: CASSSTGQGSEAFF.

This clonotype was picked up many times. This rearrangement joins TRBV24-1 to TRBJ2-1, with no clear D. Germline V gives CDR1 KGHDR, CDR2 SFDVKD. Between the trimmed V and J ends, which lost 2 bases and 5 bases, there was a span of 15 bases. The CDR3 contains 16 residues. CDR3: CATSDSTWQQNNEQFF. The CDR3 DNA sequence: TGTGCCACCAGTGATTCAACCTGGCAGCAGAACAATGAGCAGTTCTTC.

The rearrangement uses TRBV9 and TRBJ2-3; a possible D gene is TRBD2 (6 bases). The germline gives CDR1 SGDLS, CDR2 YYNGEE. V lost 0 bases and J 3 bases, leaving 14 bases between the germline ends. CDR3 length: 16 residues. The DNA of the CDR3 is TGTGCCAGCAGCGTAGTGGGCGGGATGGCGACAGATACGCAGTATTTT. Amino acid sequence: CASSVVGGMATDTQYF.